This T cell receptor beta chain came from a study of blood T cell repertoires in COVID-19. Background on the study: PBMCs, B-cell-depleted T cells, or T cells provided the cDNA or gDNA that made up the material.

The CDR3 runs to 18 residues. V gave up 3 bases and J gave up 3 bases; unmatched junction bases: 9. CDR1 and CDR2 from the germline V gene are LGHDT and YNNKEL (reference sequence). Per the original methods: Cell counts per sample came from amplifying reference gene primers. The method was immunoSEQ multiplex PCR; TCRdb's version includes in-frame clones alone and lacks a portion of them. Clone size and the V and J calls come from that table; the DNA yielded D and trimming. The table lists about 230,000 clones, 65% to 85% of them singletons. This TCR derives from a man aged 35 to 55 with active or convalescent COVID-19. The chain has TRBV3-1 (or the pseudogene TRBV3-2) and TRBJ2-5; 14 bases match TRBD2. The sample comprised peripheral blood. In DNA form, the CDR3 reads TGTGCCAGCAGCCAGGCCACTCCGGGACTAGCGGGAGAAGAGACCCAGTACTTC. As protein: CASSQATPGLAGEETQYF.